This T cell receptor beta chain was documented in a study of response to subunit inactivated influenza vaccine. Notes on the study in general: Each seasonal influenza vaccination recruits few new T cells, the authors suggested.

Between the trimmed V and J ends, which lost 0 bases and 6 bases, there was a span of 15 bases. The CDR3 contains 16 residues. The germline V gene has CDR1 WNHNN and CDR2 SYGVQD (reference sequence). On this clonotype itself: No antigen is known for it.

From the RT-PCR reads, TCRdb called clonotypes with MiXCR, one entry per CDR3 protein. The data hold over 150,000 distinct CDR3 sequences, with around 10% observed a single time. The chain carries TRBV10-1 and TRBJ2-1, with D perhaps given as TRBD1 or TRBD2 (5 bases each). This receptor was obtained from a man aged 45-69 years who received an inactivated influenza vaccine. The sequences come from CD8+ T cells sorted from PBMCs, collected roughly 24 months after vaccination. Here the CDR3 reads CASSESTIRGLNEQFF. CDR3 bases: TGCGCCAGCAGTGAGTCGACCATCCGGGGCCTCAATGAGCAGTTCTTC.